These T cell receptor beta chains were read from a single sample in a study of PD-1 blockade in classical Hodgkin lymphoma. The protocol was immunoSEQ multiplex PCR, while the TCRdb copy is restricted to in-frame clones and leaves out a portion. The sample shows 13,000 or so clones, 85% to 90% of them seen only once. The material sequenced was peripheral blood mononuclear cells (PBMCs), taken at baseline. Receptor source: a human donor with classical Hodgkin lymphoma. Each CDR3 is given with its conserved first and last residue. Fields, in order: CDR3 protein, CDR3 DNA, J gene, D gene, clone size, V gene. D genes are given only for firm matches. Clone sizes are given selectively: once, few, many, or a class where the clone is expanded.

cdr3_aa: CASSLSTRGPGYTF; cdr3_nt: TGTGCCAGCAGTTTATCCACCCGGGGGCCTGGCTACACCTTC; j_call: TRBJ1-2; d_call: NA; clone_size: NA; v_call: TRBV28
cdr3_aa: CASSSPSYFTYNEQFF; cdr3_nt: TGTGCCAGCAGTTCCCCTAGCTATTTCACCTACAATGAGCAGTTCTTC; j_call: TRBJ2-1; d_call: NA; clone_size: NA; v_call: TRBV27
cdr3_aa: CASSVASSRGRREKLFF; cdr3_nt: TGTGCCAGCAGCGTAGCCTCTTCCAGGGGGCGCCGTGAAAAACTGTTTTTT; j_call: TRBJ1-4; d_call: TRBD1; clone_size: NA; v_call: TRBV9
cdr3_aa: CASSVGDRSTDTQYF; cdr3_nt: TGTGCCAGCAGCGTGGGGGACAGATCCACAGATACGCAGTATTTT; j_call: TRBJ2-3; d_call: TRBD1; clone_size: NA; v_call: TRBV9
cdr3_aa: CASSLTRDYSGNTIYF; cdr3_nt: TGTGCCAGCAGCCTGACGAGAGACTACTCTGGAAACACCATATATTTT; j_call: TRBJ1-3; d_call: NA; clone_size: NA; v_call: TRBV28
cdr3_aa: CAISEPSGRAHYEQYF; cdr3_nt: TGTGCCATCAGTGAGCCTAGCGGGAGGGCGCACTACGAGCAGTACTTC; j_call: TRBJ2-7; d_call: TRBD2; clone_size: NA; v_call: TRBV10-3
cdr3_aa: CAWSGQGGRESPLHF; cdr3_nt: TGTGCCTGGAGTGGACAGGGGGGTAGGGAATCACCCCTCCACTTT; j_call: TRBJ1-6; d_call: TRBD1; clone_size: NA; v_call: TRBV30
cdr3_aa: CASSLVGGQRGSPLHF; cdr3_nt: TGTGCCAGCAGCTTAGTGGGGGGGCAGCGGGGTTCACCCCTCCACTTT; j_call: TRBJ1-6; d_call: NA; clone_size: once; v_call: TRBV7-2
cdr3_aa: CASSPGQYNQPQHF; cdr3_nt: TGTGCCAGCTCACCAGGCCAGTACAATCAGCCCCAGCATTTT; j_call: TRBJ1-5; d_call: NA; clone_size: few; v_call: TRBV18
cdr3_aa: CASSLSPGGKTEAFF; cdr3_nt: TGTGCCAGCAGCTTAAGCCCAGGGGGTAAGACTGAAGCTTTCTTT; j_call: TRBJ1-1; d_call: TRBD1; clone_size: NA; v_call: TRBV7-2
cdr3_aa: CASSGGWGKGTYNEQFF; cdr3_nt: TGCGCCAGCAGCGGCGGGTGGGGCAAAGGCACCTACAATGAGCAGTTCTTC; j_call: TRBJ2-1; d_call: NA; clone_size: once; v_call: TRBV10-1
cdr3_aa: CASAKGGYNEQFF; cdr3_nt: TGTGCCAGCGCAAAAGGCGGCTACAATGAGCAGTTCTTC; j_call: TRBJ2-1; d_call: NA; clone_size: NA; v_call: TRBV25-1
cdr3_aa: CASSPTGTSVIMFF; cdr3_nt: TGTGCCAGCAGCCCAACCGGGACTAGCGTCATAATGTTCTTC; j_call: TRBJ2-1; d_call: TRBD2; clone_size: NA; v_call: TRBV7-6
cdr3_aa: CASSFRRLRGTQYF; cdr3_nt: TGTGCCAGCAGCTTCCGGAGGCTCCGGGGGACCCAGTACTTC; j_call: TRBJ2-5; d_call: NA; clone_size: NA; v_call: TRBV5-6
cdr3_aa: CSVEDGRVQETQYF; cdr3_nt: TGCAGCGTTGAAGATGGGAGGGTCCAAGAGACCCAGTACTTC; j_call: TRBJ2-5; d_call: TRBD2; clone_size: NA; v_call: TRBV29-1
cdr3_aa: CASSQREMNTEAFF; cdr3_nt: TGCGCCAGCAGCCAACGTGAAATGAACACTGAAGCTTTCTTT; j_call: TRBJ1-1; d_call: NA; clone_size: once; v_call: TRBV4-1
cdr3_aa: CASSLLRQTNTEAFF; cdr3_nt: TGTGCCAGCAGCTTACTTCGACAAACGAACACTGAAGCTTTCTTT; j_call: TRBJ1-1; d_call: NA; clone_size: once; v_call: TRBV7-2
cdr3_aa: CASSGDGRTYTF; cdr3_nt: TGCGCCAGCAGTGGGGACGGGAGGACCTACACCTTC; j_call: TRBJ1-2; d_call: NA; clone_size: NA; v_call: TRBV5-1
cdr3_aa: CASSSDLVQETQYF; cdr3_nt: TGCGCCAGCAGCTCTGACCTCGTCCAAGAGACCCAGTACTTC; j_call: TRBJ2-5; d_call: NA; clone_size: NA; v_call: TRBV5-1
cdr3_aa: CASSWWTGTFYEQYF; cdr3_nt: TGTGCCAGCAGCTGGTGGACAGGGACCTTCTACGAGCAGTACTTC; j_call: TRBJ2-7; d_call: TRBD1; clone_size: NA; v_call: TRBV7-9
cdr3_aa: CASSPRQTRSTDTQYF; cdr3_nt: TGTGCCAGCTCACCACGACAGACCAGAAGCACAGATACGCAGTATTTT; j_call: TRBJ2-3; d_call: NA; clone_size: NA; v_call: TRBV18
cdr3_aa: CATSRDFSLRANEQFF; cdr3_nt: TGTGCCACCAGCAGAGATTTTTCCCTGCGGGCCAATGAGCAGTTCTTC; j_call: TRBJ2-1; d_call: NA; clone_size: once; v_call: TRBV15
cdr3_aa: CASSLYGQGEGYEQYF; cdr3_nt: TGTGCCAGCAGTTTATACGGACAGGGGGAAGGCTACGAGCAGTACTTC; j_call: TRBJ2-7; d_call: TRBD1; clone_size: NA; v_call: TRBV27
cdr3_aa: CATRPPLFVDGGYTF; cdr3_nt: TGTGCCACCCGGCCCCCTCTATTCGTCGACGGTGGCTACACCTTC; j_call: TRBJ1-2; d_call: NA; clone_size: NA; v_call: TRBV10-3
cdr3_aa: CASSARYTDTQYF; cdr3_nt: TGTGCCAGTAGTGCCCGGTACACAGATACGCAGTATTTT; j_call: TRBJ2-3; d_call: NA; clone_size: NA; v_call: TRBV19
cdr3_aa: CAWSGFIGVADTQYF; cdr3_nt: TGTGCCTGGAGTGGTTTTATCGGGGTGGCAGATACGCAGTATTTT; j_call: TRBJ2-3; d_call: NA; clone_size: NA; v_call: TRBV30
cdr3_aa: CASTAGGDLGEQYF; cdr3_nt: TGTGCCAGTACCGCCGGGGGGGACCTTGGAGAGCAGTACTTC; j_call: TRBJ2-7; d_call: TRBD2; clone_size: NA; v_call: TRBV19
cdr3_aa: CAISRDNSNQPQHF; cdr3_nt: TGTGCCATCAGCCGGGACAATAGCAATCAGCCCCAGCATTTT; j_call: TRBJ1-5; d_call: NA; clone_size: NA; v_call: TRBV10-3
cdr3_aa: CASSLASGFSSTDTQYF; cdr3_nt: TGTGCCAGCAGCTTAGCTAGCGGGTTCTCTAGCACAGATACGCAGTATTTT; j_call: TRBJ2-3; d_call: TRBD2; clone_size: once; v_call: TRBV5-6
cdr3_aa: CASTVFYGYTF; cdr3_nt: TGTGCCAGCACAGTTTTCTATGGCTACACCTTC; j_call: TRBJ1-2; d_call: NA; clone_size: NA; v_call: TRBV6-1
cdr3_aa: CASSMADRGSGELFF; cdr3_nt: TGTGCCAGTAGTATGGCGGACAGGGGGTCGGGGGAGCTGTTTTTT; j_call: TRBJ2-2; d_call: TRBD1; clone_size: NA; v_call: TRBV19
cdr3_aa: CASRATGSSNQPQHF; cdr3_nt: TGCGCCAGCCGAGCAACAGGGAGCTCGAATCAGCCCCAGCATTTT; j_call: TRBJ1-5; d_call: NA; clone_size: NA; v_call: TRBV10-2
cdr3_aa: CASSTYRGQENIQYF; cdr3_nt: TGTGCCAGCAGCACCTACAGGGGGCAGGAAAACATTCAGTACTTC; j_call: TRBJ2-4; d_call: TRBD1; clone_size: NA; v_call: TRBV7-2
cdr3_aa: CASSMGRQTQHTDTQYF; cdr3_nt: TGTGCCAGTAGTATGGGACGACAGACCCAACACACAGATACGCAGTATTTT; j_call: TRBJ2-3; d_call: NA; clone_size: NA; v_call: TRBV19
cdr3_aa: CASSKEGTPFYGYTF; cdr3_nt: TGTGCCAGCAGCAAAGAAGGCACACCGTTCTATGGCTACACCTTC; j_call: TRBJ1-2; d_call: NA; clone_size: NA; v_call: TRBV21-1
cdr3_aa: CAWSLWSGLAGETYEQYF; cdr3_nt: TGTGCCTGGAGCCTATGGTCGGGACTAGCGGGAGAAACCTACGAGCAGTACTTC; j_call: TRBJ2-7; d_call: TRBD2; clone_size: NA; v_call: TRBV30
cdr3_aa: CASSQEGKSGGAVGELFF; cdr3_nt: TGTGCCAGCAGCCAAGAAGGGAAAAGCGGGGGGGCCGTCGGGGAGCTGTTTTTT; j_call: TRBJ2-2; d_call: TRBD2; clone_size: NA; v_call: TRBV4-2
cdr3_aa: CASSDQGFGGYTF; cdr3_nt: TGTGCCAGCAGTGACCAGGGGTTCGGCGGCTACACCTTC; j_call: TRBJ1-2; d_call: NA; clone_size: once; v_call: TRBV6-5
cdr3_aa: CASSISEGQGYTF; cdr3_nt: TGTGCCAGTAGTATATCGGAGGGGCAAGGCTACACCTTC; j_call: TRBJ1-2; d_call: NA; clone_size: NA; v_call: TRBV19
cdr3_aa: CASSQRQGPGYGYTF; cdr3_nt: TGCGCCAGCAGCCAAAGACAGGGTCCCGGCTATGGCTACACCTTC; j_call: TRBJ1-2; d_call: TRBD1; clone_size: NA; v_call: TRBV4-1
cdr3_aa: CASSPRLAGGPEGDTQYF; cdr3_nt: TGTGCCAGCTCACCAAGGCTAGCGGGAGGCCCGGAGGGAGATACGCAGTATTTT; j_call: TRBJ2-3; d_call: TRBD2; clone_size: NA; v_call: TRBV18
cdr3_aa: CASRAGSYNEQFF; cdr3_nt: TGTGCCAGCAGGGCAGGGTCCTACAATGAGCAGTTCTTC; j_call: TRBJ2-1; d_call: NA; clone_size: once; v_call: TRBV11-2
cdr3_aa: CSVDGLPNTEAFF; cdr3_nt: TGCAGCGTTGATGGGCTCCCGAACACTGAAGCTTTCTTT; j_call: TRBJ1-1; d_call: NA; clone_size: NA; v_call: TRBV29-1